Given below is one T cell receptor beta chain in context. The antigen is not known. The data were produced by immunoSEQ multiplex PCR, yet TCRdb's version contains in-frame clones alone and is incomplete. The sample lists tens of thousands of clones, about 80% occurring once. Patients who had autoimmune disease history or got systemic immunosuppression were left out. The data derive from a study of OX40 agonist ivuxolimab in advanced cancers. On the study more broadly: Intravenous ivuxolimab at 0.01 to 10 mg/kg was given to patients every 2 weeks. Those treated in dose escalation had hepatocellular carcinoma, melanoma, renal cell cancer or head and neck cancer.

Study-wide results and caveats: Individuals who were partial responders at 0.1-3.0 mg/kg had clonal expansion that ranked among the lowest.

The CDR3 runs 14 residues. V shed 6 bases, J shed 2 bases, and the junction held 5 bases outside the gene matches. Germline-derived CDR1 and CDR2 are LGHNA and YNFKEQ. The sample was CD4+ or CD8+ T cells sorted from blood, taken in a trial of the OX40 agonist ivuxolimab. J is TRBJ1-2 and V is TRBV4-2; TRBD1 aligns across 8 bases. This clonotype was obtained from an adult with an advanced solid tumor such as melanoma, head and neck, liver or kidney cancer. The CDR3: CASSPQGENYGYTF. The CDR3 DNA reads as TGTGCCAGCAGTCCACAGGGGGAGAACTATGGCTACACCTTC.